Listed here is a single T cell receptor beta chain. The CDR3 totals 12 residues. Trimming cost V 2 bases and J 7 bases, with 6 bases left between them. The sample is drawn from a study of blood T cell repertoires in COVID-19. Study overall: Both acute and convalescent COVID-19 samples were obtained from the United States, Italy and Spain.

Source study methods: Nucleated cell number was recorded as an estimate derived from reference gene primer amplification. Only in-frame clones appear in the TCRdb table, and some are missing; sequencing was by immunoSEQ multiplex PCR. For V, J and clone size, that table is used; D and trimming come from the DNA. In the table there are around 88,000 clones, around three quarters of which are singletons. The clonotype originates from a man aged 45-65 years who had recovered from COVID-19. Material: peripheral blood. The V gene is TRBV12-3 or TRBV12-4, the J gene TRBJ1-5; D unclear. The CDR3, as DNA: TGTGCCAGCAGTTTACCCTCCCAGCCCCAGCATTTT. It encodes CASSLPSQPQHF.